Below, 22 T cell receptor beta chains from the same sample are listed, as sequenced in a study of graft-versus-host responses after intestinal transplantation. Measured with immunoSEQ multiplex PCR; TCRdb has only the in-frame clones, and not every one. The sample has some 18,000 clones; around 80% are singletons. Here the sequenced sample was PBMCs, taken 14 days after transplant. The receptors derive from a human patient who received an intestinal transplant, so some T cells may come from the graft donor.

The chain couples TRBV2 to TRBJ1-5; unclear D gene. The V and J ends lost 8 bases and 1 base respectively, with 12 bases between them. Germline V gene sequence: CDR1 SNHLY, CDR2 FYNNEI. This CDR3 region has 14 residues. In nucleotides, the CDR3 is TGTGCCAGCGATGGGTGGCAGAGCAATCAGCCCCAGCATTTT. It codes for CASDGWQSNQPQHF.

The chain employs TRBV30 and TRBJ1-1; D is perhaps TRBD1 (5 bases). V dropped 7 bases and J dropped 0 bases, with 12 bases sitting between them. CDR3 length: 13 amino acids. Looked up from germline, CDR1 is GTSNPN and CDR2 is SVGIG (reference sequence). CDR3 amino acids: CALGLPMNTEAFF. The CDR3 nucleotides are TGTGCCTTGGGACTGCCTATGAACACTGAAGCTTTCTTT. The complete variable domain, with remaining parts taken from reference TRBV30 and TRBJ1-1, reads SQTIHQWPATLVQPVGSPLSLECTVEGTSNPNLYWYRQAAGRGLQLLFYSVGIGQISSEVPQNLSASRPQDRQFILSSKKLLLSDSGFYLCALGLPMNTEAFFGQGTRLTVV.

The genes are TRBV27 and TRBJ1-5; D remains unclear. With 6 bases removed from V and 0 bases from J, the gap between germline ends came to 12 bases. CDR3 size: 15 residues. Per the germline V gene, CDR1 is MNHEY and CDR2 is SMNVEV (reference sequence). The CDR3 spells CASRLGFYSNQPQHF. The DNA for the CDR3 is TGTGCCAGCAGGTTGGGCTTTTATAGCAATCAGCCCCAGCATTTT.

CDR3 region: CASSAGQTYEQYF. CDR3 bases: TGTGCCAGCAGCGCAGGTCAGACCTACGAGCAGTACTTC. The chain has TRBV7-6 and TRBJ2-7; D not resolved. This CDR3 region has 13 residues. CDR1 and CDR2 from the germline V gene are SGHVS and FNYEAQ. V was trimmed by 5 bases and J by 2 bases, leaving 10 bases between them.

The chain recombines TRBV28 with TRBJ1-2; D ambiguous. CDR3 length: 13 residues. CDR1 and CDR2 from the germline V gene are MDHEN and SYDVKM. V was shortened by 3 bases and J by 4 bases, with 9 bases between the two germline ends. The CDR3: CASSFQQFYGYTF. DNA for the CDR3: TGTGCCAGCAGTTTTCAACAGTTCTATGGCTACACCTTC.

The CDR3 spells CASSSQVPSTYNEQFF. CDR3 bases: TGCGCCAGCAGCAGCCAGGTCCCTTCGACTTACAATGAGCAGTTCTTC. The V and J genes are TRBV5-1 and TRBJ2-1; D is uncertain. Germline V gene data show CDR1 as SGHRS and CDR2 as YFSETQ. Trimming pared 4 bases from V and 4 bases from J, leaving 18 bases between. CDR3 length equals 16 residues.

The chain joins TRBV13 to TRBJ1-1; D is undetermined. CDR3 size: 18 residues. V lost 4 bases to trimming and J lost 0 bases, with 21 bases between them. Germline V gene data show CDR1 as PRHDT and CDR2 as FYEKMQ (reference sequence). The CDR3 here is CASSSHWGGVGMNTEAFF. In DNA form, the CDR3 reads TGTGCCAGCAGCTCCCACTGGGGTGGGGTGGGCATGAACACTGAAGCTTTCTTT.

The chain combines TRBV11-3 with TRBJ2-3; 8 bases align to TRBD2. Looked up from germline, CDR1 is SGHNT and CDR2 is YENEEA. This CDR3 is built from 15 residues. V lost 2 bases and J lost 4; bases outside the gene matches: 5. The CDR3 loop is CASSLFGRAADTQYF. CDR3 DNA: TGTGCCAGCAGCTTATTCGGGAGGGCAGCAGATACGCAGTATTTT.

The rearrangement joins TRBV4-1 to TRBJ1-5, with a possible D match to TRBD1 (5 bases). V shed 1 base and J shed 2 bases, with 15 bases lying between them. Germline CDR1 reads MGHRA; CDR2 reads YSYEKL. This CDR3 spans 17 amino acids. The CDR3 nucleotides read TGCGCCAGCAGCCAAGCTACCATCTTGACAGGCAATCAGCCCCAGCATTTT. Its translation is CASSQATILTGNQPQHF.

V usage is TRBV12-5 and J usage is TRBJ2-7; 10 positions match TRBD2. J gave up 2 bases and V 5 bases, and 0 bases lay outside the gene matches. The CDR3 is made up of 13 amino acids. Per germline, CDR1 LGHNT and CDR2 FRNRAP. The CDR3 DNA follows: TGTGCTAGTGGTAGCGGGGGGGCCTACGAGCAGTACTTC. Amino acid sequence: CASGSGGAYEQYF.

This CDR3 is CASSEAGGTEAFF. The CDR3 coding sequence is TGTGCCAGCAGTGAAGCAGGGGGCACTGAAGCTTTCTTT. J is TRBJ1-1 and V is TRBV6-1; D might be TRBD1 (6 bases). Deletions cut 0 bases from V and 4 bases from J, with 6 bases between. The germline V gene encodes CDR1 MNHNS and CDR2 SASEGT. This CDR3 is built from 13 residues.

The chain uses TRBV27 and TRBJ2-1; 9 bases are a match to TRBD1. The length of the CDR3 is 13 residues. V shed 4 bases and J 9 bases; nucleotides not matched to a gene: 4. Germline V gene lookup returns CDR1 MNHEY and CDR2 SMNVEV (reference sequence). The CDR3 DNA sequence: TGTGCCAGCAGTTCTTTGGGACAGGGTGAGCAGTTCTTC. It is translated as CASSSLGQGEQFF.

The table lists this clone with a few counts. This rearrangement joins TRBV27 to TRBJ2-7; 9 bases map to TRBD1. In germline, CDR1 is MNHEY, CDR2 SMNVEV (reference sequence). CDR3 size: 16 residues. V lost 4 bases and J lost 2; bases outside the gene matches: 9. In DNA, the CDR3 is TGTGCCAGCAGTTATAGCGCGGGACAGGGAACCTACGAGCAGTACTTC. As protein: CASSYSAGQGTYEQYF.

V is TRBV11-3 and J is TRBJ2-1, with 7 positions matching TRBD2. V was clipped by 4 bases and J by 8 bases; unmatched bases: 8. This CDR3 contains 14 residues. Germline values: CDR1 SGHNT, CDR2 YENEEA. CDR3 amino acids: CASSSVAGVDEQFF. The CDR3 DNA reads as TGTGCCAGCAGCTCCGTGGCGGGAGTTGATGAGCAGTTCTTC.

J is TRBJ1-5 and V is TRBV19; unclear D gene. V dropped 4 bases and J dropped 3 bases, with 7 bases sitting between them. Germline-derived CDR1 and CDR2 are LNHDA and SQIVND (reference sequence). This CDR3 spans 13 amino acids. The CDR3, as DNA: TGTGCCAGTAGTAGCCAGACCAATCAGCCCCAGCATTTT. Translated: CASSSQTNQPQHF.

The V gene is TRBV7-8, the J gene TRBJ2-1; TRBD2 matches at 9 bases. The CDR3 contains 14 residues. V lost 4 bases and J lost 9; bases outside the gene matches: 7. CDR1 SGHVS and CDR2 FQNEAQ come from the germline V gene. CDR3: CASSSYTSGREQFF. CDR3 in DNA: TGTGCCAGCAGCTCCTATACTAGCGGGCGTGAGCAGTTCTTC.

This clone was found a few times. J is TRBJ2-5 and V is TRBV11-2; D is unresolved. CDR3 length equals 13 residues. Germline CDR1 is SGHAT and CDR2 is FQNNGV. V shed 0 bases and J shed 5 bases, with 7 bases lying between them. This CDR3 is CASSLEGLETQYF. The CDR3 DNA is TGTGCCAGCAGCTTAGAGGGTTTGGAGACCCAGTACTTC.

The chain joins TRBV11-2 to TRBJ2-7; 8 bases are a match to TRBD2. From germline, CDR1 is SGHAT and CDR2 FQNNGV. The CDR3 has 13 residues. J was trimmed by 6 bases and V by 1 base; bases with no gene match: 2. The CDR3 DNA follows: TGTGCCAGCAGCTTAGCGGGGGGGCCCGAGCAGTACTTC. This sequence encodes CASSLAGGPEQYF. Looking up the rest from reference TRBV11-2 and TRBJ2-7 gives the full variable domain: EAGVAQSPRYKIIEKRQSVAFWCNPISGHATLYWYQQILGQGPKLLIQFQNNGVVDDSQLPKDRFSAERLKGVDSTLKIQPAKLEDSAVYLCASSLAGGPEQYFGPGTRLTVT.

J is TRBJ2-1 and V is TRBV7-3; D is possibly TRBD1 (6 bases). This CDR3 region has 13 residues. Trimming stripped 3 bases from V and 8 bases from J, with 11 bases between. CDR1 is SGHTA and CDR2 is FQGTGA in the germline V gene. CDR3 amino acids: CASSFTGFDEQFF. As DNA, the CDR3 is TGTGCCAGCAGCTTCACAGGGTTCGATGAGCAGTTCTTC.

In its sample, this clone was seen a few times. J is TRBJ2-7 and V is TRBV27; no definite D call. Germline values: CDR1 MNHEY, CDR2 SMNVEV (reference sequence). There are 14 residues in the CDR3. With 0 bases removed from V and 0 bases from J, the gap between germline ends came to 6 bases. CDR3 sequence: CASSLSASSYEQYF. The CDR3 bases are TGTGCCAGCAGTTTATCTGCAAGCTCCTACGAGCAGTACTTC.

V usage is TRBV5-3 and J usage is TRBJ2-7; 10 bases agree with TRBD2. TRBV5-3 is recorded as an ORF, its role being uncertain. V gave up 5 bases and J gave up 2 bases; unmatched junction bases: 4. The CDR3 spans 14 residues. In DNA form, the CDR3 reads TGTGCCAGAAGACTAGCGGGACCCGCCTACGAGCAGTACTTC. It is translated as CARRLAGPAYEQYF.

CDR3 sequence reads: CASSTPDRATNEKLFF. The CDR3, as DNA: TGTGCCAGCAGCACCCCGGACAGGGCAACTAATGAAAAACTGTTTTTT. The chain carries TRBV7-9 and TRBJ1-4; 8 bases line up with TRBD1. Per germline, CDR1 SEHNR and CDR2 FQNEAQ (reference sequence). V was clipped by 5 bases and J by 0 bases; unmatched bases: 5. The CDR3 runs to 16 residues.